This T cell receptor beta chain was recovered during a study of cytomegalovirus exposure and HLA in healthy donors. Across the study: A later analysis reported the approximately 120 validation repertoires used the same platform as the roughly 700 first-cohort repertoires. Study observations and caveats: Some TCR beta chains (approximately 180 of them) were listed as cytomegalovirus-associated.

The donors formed part of the roughly 120-subject validation cohort, distinct from the roughly 660-subject first cohort. Produced via immunoSEQ multiplex PCR; TCRdb's table is partial and in-frame only. The table lists 90,000 to 120,000 clones, almost 96% of them singletons, with roughly 0.66% in the top ten. Turning to this clone: Its matching antigen is unknown.

The J segment lost 3 bases and the V segment lost 4 bases, leaving 7 bases of the junction unmatched. CDR3 length: 15 amino acids. The V gene's germline CDR1 is SGHVS and CDR2 FQNEAQ. The source is a woman aged 18-29 years in good health and CMV-seronegative. The rearrangement links TRBV7-8 to TRBJ1-2, with 8 bases aligning to TRBD1. Sequencing used PBMCs. CDR3 region: CASSSGTGNDYGYTF. The DNA of the CDR3 is TGTGCCAGCAGCTCCGGGACAGGAAACGACTATGGCTACACCTTC.